Sequencing of this T cell receptor beta chain was carried out in a study of blood T cell repertoires in COVID-19. This CDR3 has 17 residues. V shed 3 bases and J 0 bases; nucleotides not matched to a gene: 9. Germline values: CDR1 KGHSH, CDR2 LQKENI. Data came from immunoSEQ multiplex PCR; TCRdb stores just in-frame clones and leaves some out. This table holds 150,000 or so clones, just under 85% found once. The genes are TRBV18 and TRBJ2-7; 9 bases agree with TRBD1. This TCR was sampled from a woman of 80 years or more with acute or convalescent COVID-19. The sample consisted of peripheral blood. This CDR3 reads CASSPTTGGRSSYEQYF. DNA for the CDR3: TGTGCCAGCTCACCCACGACAGGGGGAAGGAGCTCCTACGAGCAGTACTTC.